Shown below are 2 T cell receptor beta chains from a single sample sequenced in a study of T cells after yellow fever vaccination. Via MiXCR, TCRdb re-called the 5' RACE reads, giving one row per CDR3 protein. The repertoire includes roughly 340,000 distinct CDR3 sequences, roughly 8.7% of them detected once, and roughly 18% sits in the top ten. Specimen: PBMCs, collected on the day of the first yellow fever vaccination. The receptors derive from a man younger than 30 who received the YFV17D yellow fever vaccine.

This clonotype was observed at least ten times. The chain employs TRBV5-1 and TRBJ1-1; possible D gene TRBD1, 6 bases. Germline V CDR1 and CDR2: SGHRS, YFSETQ. Trimming left V 4 bases short and J 4 bases short, with 17 bases between. CDR3 length: 15 amino acids. In nucleotides, the CDR3 is TGCGCCAGCAGCGTACCACAGGGAGAGGGCACTGAAGCTTTCTTT. This sequence encodes CASSVPQGEGTEAFF.

In regard to this clonotype: A much larger clonotype is one base distant, so this may be a read error. The CDR3 end shows no conserved phenylalanine or tryptophan, and so a read error is likely. J is TRBJ2-2 and V is TRBV5-5; TRBD1 might be the D (7 bases). Germline assignment: CDR1 SGHKS and CDR2 YYEKEE (reference sequence). Trimming stripped 5 bases from V and 5 bases from J, with 22 bases between. This CDR3 region has 17 residues. The CDR3 nucleotides are TGTGCCAGCAGACCTTACCCCGGACAGGCGGGGACCGGGGAGCTGTTTGTT. Protein product: CASRPYPGQAGTGELFV.